Listed below are T cell receptor beta chains from one sample, sequenced in a study of blood T cell repertoires in COVID-19. The assay was immunoSEQ multiplex PCR, and TCRdb's table has in-frame clones only and misses some. The sample holds roughly 130,000 clones, about 74% seen once. Input material: peripheral blood. These receptors all stem from a man between 45 and 60 years old with acute or convalescent COVID-19. Each CDR3 is given with its conserved first and last residue. Fields, in order: CDR3 protein, CDR3 DNA, J gene, clone size, V gene, D gene. D genes are given only for firm matches. Clone size is given for some rows only: seen once, a few or many times, or a class if the clone is expanded.

CASSATSGLETQYF,TGTGCCAGCAGCGCCACTAGCGGGCTAGAGACCCAGTACTTC,TRBJ2-5,NA,TRBV9,TRBD2
CASSQDSRTSDTQYF,TGTGCCAGCAGCCAAGATTCTAGAACTTCAGATACGCAGTATTTT,TRBJ2-3,NA,TRBV14,NA
CASGGAFHEQFF,TGTGCCAGCGGGGGGGCGTTCCATGAGCAGTTCTTC,TRBJ2-1,NA,TRBV6-5,NA
CASSKSGGFGNSPLHF,TGTGCCAGCAGCAAATCAGGGGGATTCGGTAATTCACCCCTCCACTTT,TRBJ1-6,once,TRBV7-9,TRBD1
CASRWDRNTGELFF,TGTGCCAGTAGGTGGGACAGGAACACCGGGGAGCTGTTTTTT,TRBJ2-2,NA,TRBV19,TRBD1
CASSRGQGAFGNTIYF,TGTGCCAGCAGCCGAGGACAGGGGGCATTTGGAAACACCATATATTTT,TRBJ1-3,NA,TRBV3-1/TRBV3-2,TRBD1
CASSSTPGLAGGFSGDTQYF,TGTGCCAGTAGTTCCACCCCGGGACTAGCGGGGGGATTCTCAGGGGATACGCAGTATTTT,TRBJ2-3,NA,TRBV19,TRBD2
CASSLAVSGNEQFF,TGCGCCAGCAGCTTGGCCGTTAGCGGAAATGAGCAGTTCTTC,TRBJ2-1,NA,TRBV5-1,NA
CASSQGQGYEQYF,TGTGCCAGCAGCCAAGGACAGGGTTACGAGCAGTACTTC,TRBJ2-7,NA,TRBV3-1/TRBV3-2,TRBD1
CASSKKGQGQPQHF,TGTGCCAGCAGCAAAAAGGGACAGGGTCAGCCCCAGCATTTT,TRBJ1-5,once,TRBV13,TRBD1
CASSFSTGTGGGYTF,TGCGCCAGCAGCTTTTCCACCGGGACAGGGGGTGGCTACACCTTC,TRBJ1-2,NA,TRBV5-1,TRBD1
CASSLQSSNQPQHF,TGTGCCAGCAGCCTGCAGTCCAGCAATCAGCCCCAGCATTTT,TRBJ1-5,once,TRBV3-1/TRBV3-2,NA
CASSPGIDSNQPQHF,TGTGCCAGCAGTCCCGGGATCGATAGCAATCAGCCCCAGCATTTT,TRBJ1-5,NA,TRBV7-9,NA
CASSLDGQASYNEQFF,TGTGCCAGCAGCCTGGACGGACAGGCCTCCTACAATGAGCAGTTCTTC,TRBJ2-1,NA,TRBV5-4,TRBD1
CASSPELAGGKETQYF,TGTGCCAGCAGTCCGGAACTAGCGGGGGGAAAAGAGACCCAGTACTTC,TRBJ2-5,NA,TRBV27,TRBD2
CASSSHRGRWNGYTF,TGTGCCAGCAGCTCGCACAGGGGAAGGTGGAATGGCTACACCTTC,TRBJ1-2,NA,TRBV3-1/TRBV3-2,TRBD1
CAITGLQGGEQYF,TGTGCCATCACCGGACTGCAGGGAGGCGAGCAGTACTTC,TRBJ2-7,NA,TRBV10-3,NA
CASSSAGLPLQLFF,TGTGCCAGCAGCTCCGCGGGACTACCCCTACAGCTGTTTTTT,TRBJ2-2,NA,TRBV7-8,TRBD2
CASSLFGGELETQYF,TGTGCCAGCAGCTTGTTCGGAGGGGAGCTAGAGACCCAGTACTTC,TRBJ2-5,once,TRBV5-5,NA
CASNSRRRTGRTEAFF,TGTGCCAGTAATTCCCGGCGGCGGACAGGGAGGACTGAAGCTTTCTTT,TRBJ1-1,NA,TRBV19,TRBD1
CASSPRQGFVGTEAFF,TGCGCCAGCAGCCCCCGACAGGGCTTTGTGGGCACTGAAGCTTTCTTT,TRBJ1-1,NA,TRBV5-1,TRBD1
CASSPQGFSNQPQHF,TGTGCCAGCTCACCGCAGGGGTTTAGCAATCAGCCCCAGCATTTT,TRBJ1-5,NA,TRBV18,NA
CASSERRPHIPRGYEQYF,TGTGCCAGCAGTGAAAGGCGGCCACACATACCTCGGGGATACGAGCAGTACTTC,TRBJ2-7,NA,TRBV6-1,NA